The rows below give T cell receptor beta chains drawn from one sample of a study of post-analysis software for immune sequencing data. TCRdb analysed the PCR reads with MiXCR anew, one entry per CDR3 protein. The table lists approximately 730,000 distinct CDR3 sequences, more than 45% of them singletons. Sequences were obtained from blood. The receptor set was obtained from a girl aged 5-17 years with multiple sclerosis. CDR3s leave out the opening cysteine and the closing phenylalanine or tryptophan.

J	V	CDR3
TRBJ2-1	TRBV7-9	ASSLIASGSTYNEQF
TRBJ1-4	TRBV7-6	ASSPRTANEKLF
-	TRBV5-5	ASSSPETGTSEQY
TRBJ1-1	TRBV11-2	ASSIKVQGPMNTEAF
TRBJ2-3	TRBV18	ASSPDLRATTDTQY
TRBJ2-1	TRBV4-1	ASSLWGVEGGEQF
TRBJ2-5	TRBV7-3	ASSRGQGETQY
TRBJ1-5	TRBV3-1	ASSQEAGGSNQPQH
TRBJ1-4	TRBV29-1	SGGANEKLF
TRBJ2-1	TRBV29-1	SVGKGHNEQF
TRBJ2-6	TRBV24-1	ATSPNGVPGANVLT
TRBJ2-5	TRBV20-1	SASQLADQETQY
TRBJ2-4	TRBV15	ATSRDFSGRNIQY
TRBJ1-1	TRBV20-1	SATLEGANTEAF
TRBJ2-7	TRBV20-1	SAPWGSSYEQY
TRBJ2-6	TRBV24-1	ATSAVRDVGSTGANVLT
TRBJ2-3	TRBV7-3	ASSFDASRDTQY
-	TRBV6-1	ASSFVAQYEQY
TRBJ2-1	TRBV27	ASSPGLAGGPTYNEQF
TRBJ2-3	TRBV7-9	ASSGEPGGGLNTQY
TRBJ2-4	TRBV11-2	ACSWGLDHGIQY
TRBJ1-2	TRBV25-1	ASSGSYGYT
TRBJ2-1	TRBV24-1	AISDLGGTGYNEQF